Here is one T cell receptor (beta chain) with its context. The data were obtained in a study of cytomegalovirus exposure and HLA in healthy donors. The trim removed 4 bases at V and 6 bases at J, leaving 5 bases unmatched. Per germline, CDR1 SGHNT and CDR2 YYREEE (reference sequence). The CDR3 runs 13 residues. Primers included in the PCR were 60 Vbeta and 13 Jbeta primers. Using immunoSEQ multiplex PCR, the repertoire was profiled, and TCRdb retains in-frame clones only, with some absent. The table records 130,000 or so clones, approximately 8.9% of them present only once. The sample taken for sequencing was PBMCs. This TCR derives from a woman aged 40 to 50 in good health and CMV-seropositive. The gene calls are TRBV5-4 and TRBJ1-1; TRBD1 aligns across 8 bases. CDR3 bases: TGTGCCAGCAGCCCCCAGGGGGCCCCTGAAGCTTTCTTT. It translates to CASSPQGAPEAFF.